This TCR beta chain was sequenced for a study of persistence of HIV-infected CD4 T cells. Study-level points and caveats: Compared with CD3/CD28-stimulated cells, CMV- and Gag-responding cells showed lower TCRbeta richness.

Of note for this clone: The antigen remains unidentified.

The libraries were made with immunoSEQ version 4 in survey mode. Profiling relied on immunoSEQ multiplex PCR, and the TCRdb table lists in-frame clones only, not all of them. The data hold approximately 65,000 clones, with 65% to 80% observed a single time. The stimulus was an HIV-1 Gag 15-mer peptide pool, 0.9 to 1 ug/peptide/mL. Memory cells lacking CD40L and CD69 with high CD45RO were sorted. For at least 4 years, plasma HIV-1 RNA was undetectable (<50 copies/mL). PBMCs were depleted of CD8+ T cells before stimulation. The CDR3 is made up of 15 amino acids. Trimming left V 0 bases short and J 6 bases short, with 14 bases between. Germline loops: CDR1 SGHRS, CDR2 YFSETQ.

The V call is TRBV5-1, the J call TRBJ2-3; TRBD2 is a possible D gene (5 bases). The specimen comprised CD4+ T cells sorted from PBMCs after roughly 18-hour stimulation, sampled from a patient who received antiretroviral therapy. This sequence was found in an adult man with HIV who was CMV-seropositive. CDR3 nucleotide sequence: TGCGCCAGCAGCTTGGGGGCTAGGAGGATTGATACGCAGTATTTT. Its translation: CASSLGARRIDTQYF.